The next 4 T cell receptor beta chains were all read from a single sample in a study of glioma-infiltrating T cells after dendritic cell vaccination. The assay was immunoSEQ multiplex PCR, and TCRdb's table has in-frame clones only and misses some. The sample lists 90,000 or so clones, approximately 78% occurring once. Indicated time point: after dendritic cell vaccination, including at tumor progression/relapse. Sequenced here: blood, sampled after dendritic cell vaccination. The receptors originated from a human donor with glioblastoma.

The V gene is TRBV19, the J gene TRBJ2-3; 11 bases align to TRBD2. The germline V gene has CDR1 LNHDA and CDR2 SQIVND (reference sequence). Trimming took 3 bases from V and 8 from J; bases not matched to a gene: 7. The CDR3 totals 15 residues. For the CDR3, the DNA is TGTGCCAGTAGTATCCCACTAGCGGGAGTCGGTACGCAGTATTTT. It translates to CASSIPLAGVGTQYF.

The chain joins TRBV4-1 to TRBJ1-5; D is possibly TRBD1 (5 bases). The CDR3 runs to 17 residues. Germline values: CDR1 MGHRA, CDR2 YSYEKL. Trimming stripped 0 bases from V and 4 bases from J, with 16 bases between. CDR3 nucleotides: TGCGCCAGCAGCCAAGAGATTGGTAGGGGTCGGAATCAGCCCCAGCATTTT. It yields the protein CASSQEIGRGRNQPQHF.

CDR3 DNA sequence: TGTGCCAGCGGACAGACACAAGCAGATACGCAGTATTTT. Its translation: CASGQTQADTQYF. The gene calls are TRBV19 and TRBJ2-3, with D possibly TRBD1 on 6 matching bases. This CDR3 has 13 amino acids. Germline assignment: CDR1 LNHDA and CDR2 SQIVND (reference sequence). Between the trimmed V and J ends, which lost 9 bases and 4 bases, there was a span of 14 bases.

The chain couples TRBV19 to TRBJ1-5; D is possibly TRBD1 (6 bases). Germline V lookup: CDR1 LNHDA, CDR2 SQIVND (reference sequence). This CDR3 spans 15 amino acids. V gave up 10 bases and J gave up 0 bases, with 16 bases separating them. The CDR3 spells CATADRPDSNQPQHF. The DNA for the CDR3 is TGTGCCACCGCGGACAGACCGGATAGCAATCAGCCCCAGCATTTT. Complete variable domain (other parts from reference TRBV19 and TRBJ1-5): DGGITQSPKYLFRKEGQNVTLSCEQNLNHDAMYWYRQDPGQGLRLIYYSQIVNDFQKGDIAEGYSVSREKKESFPLTVTSAQKNPTAFYLCATADRPDSNQPQHFGDGTRLSIL.